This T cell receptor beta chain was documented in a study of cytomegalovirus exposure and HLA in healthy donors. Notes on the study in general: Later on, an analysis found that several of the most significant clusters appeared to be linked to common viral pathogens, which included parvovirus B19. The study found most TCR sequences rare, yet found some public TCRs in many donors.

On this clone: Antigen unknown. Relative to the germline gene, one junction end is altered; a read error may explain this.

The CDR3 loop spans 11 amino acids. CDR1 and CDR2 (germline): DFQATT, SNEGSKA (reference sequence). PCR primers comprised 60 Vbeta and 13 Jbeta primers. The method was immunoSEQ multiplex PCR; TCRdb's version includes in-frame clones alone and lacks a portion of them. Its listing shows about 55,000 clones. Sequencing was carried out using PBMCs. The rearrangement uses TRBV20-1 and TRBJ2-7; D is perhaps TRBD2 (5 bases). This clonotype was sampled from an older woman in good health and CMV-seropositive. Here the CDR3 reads CSAREAPDLSF. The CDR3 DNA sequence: TGCAGTGCTAGGGAGGCCCCAGACCTTAGCTTC.